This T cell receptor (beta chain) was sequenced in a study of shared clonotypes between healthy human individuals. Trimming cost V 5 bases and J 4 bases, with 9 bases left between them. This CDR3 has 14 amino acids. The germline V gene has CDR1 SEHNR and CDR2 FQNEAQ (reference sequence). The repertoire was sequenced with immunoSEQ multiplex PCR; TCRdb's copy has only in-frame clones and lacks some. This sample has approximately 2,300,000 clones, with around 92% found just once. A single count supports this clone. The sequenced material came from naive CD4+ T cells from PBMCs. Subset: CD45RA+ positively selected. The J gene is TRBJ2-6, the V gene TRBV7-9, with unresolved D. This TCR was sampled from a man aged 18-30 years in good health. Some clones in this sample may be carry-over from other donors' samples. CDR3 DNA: TGTGCCAGCAGCACCCCGTCCGGGGCCAACGTCCTGACTTTC. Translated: CASSTPSGANVLTF.